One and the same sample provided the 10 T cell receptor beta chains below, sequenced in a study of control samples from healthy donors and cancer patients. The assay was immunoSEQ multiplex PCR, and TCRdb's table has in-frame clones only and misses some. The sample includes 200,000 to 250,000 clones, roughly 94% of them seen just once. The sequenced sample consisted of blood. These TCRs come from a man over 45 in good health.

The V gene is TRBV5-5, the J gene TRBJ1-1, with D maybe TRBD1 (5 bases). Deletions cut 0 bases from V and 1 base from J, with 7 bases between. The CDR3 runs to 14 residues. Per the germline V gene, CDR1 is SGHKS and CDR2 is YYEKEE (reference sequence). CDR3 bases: TGTGCCAGCAGCTTGGGACAGTGGAACACTGAAGCTTTCTTT. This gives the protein CASSLGQWNTEAFF.

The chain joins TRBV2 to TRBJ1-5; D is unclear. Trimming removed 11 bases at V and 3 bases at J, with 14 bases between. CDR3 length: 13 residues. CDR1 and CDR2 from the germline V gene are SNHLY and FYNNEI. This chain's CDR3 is CASAGQINQPQHF. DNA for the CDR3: TGTGCCTCTGCTGGGCAGATCAATCAGCCCCAGCATTTT. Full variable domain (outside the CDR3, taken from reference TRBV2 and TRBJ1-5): EPEVTQTPSHQVTQMGQEVILRCVPISNHLYFYWYRQILGQKVEFLVSFYNNEISEKSEIFDDQFSVERPDGSNFTLKIRSTKLEDSAMYFCASAGQINQPQHFGDGTRLSIL.

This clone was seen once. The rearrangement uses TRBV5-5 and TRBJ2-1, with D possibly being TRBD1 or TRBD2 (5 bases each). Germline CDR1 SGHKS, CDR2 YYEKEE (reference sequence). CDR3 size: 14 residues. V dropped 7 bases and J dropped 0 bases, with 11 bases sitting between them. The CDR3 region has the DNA TGTGCCAGCGACCGGGGCAGCTCCTACAATGAGCAGTTCTTC. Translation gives CASDRGSSYNEQFF.

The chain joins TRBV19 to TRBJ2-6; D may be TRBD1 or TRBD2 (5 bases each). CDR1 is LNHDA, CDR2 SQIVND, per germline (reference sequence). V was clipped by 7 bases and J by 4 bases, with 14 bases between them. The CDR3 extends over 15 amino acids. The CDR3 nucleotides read TGTGCCAGTAACCGGGTGGGGACCGGGGCCAACGTCCTGACTTTC. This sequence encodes CASNRVGTGANVLTF.

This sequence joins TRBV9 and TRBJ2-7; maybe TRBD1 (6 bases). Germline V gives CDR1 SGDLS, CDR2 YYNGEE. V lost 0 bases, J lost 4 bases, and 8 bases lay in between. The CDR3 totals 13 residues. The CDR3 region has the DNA TGTGCCAGCAGCGTAGGGACAGAATACGAGCAGTACTTC. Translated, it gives CASSVGTEYEQYF.

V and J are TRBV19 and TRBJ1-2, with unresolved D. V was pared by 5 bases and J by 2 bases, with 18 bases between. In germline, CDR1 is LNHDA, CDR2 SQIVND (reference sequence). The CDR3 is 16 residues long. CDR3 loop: CASSAPLGRLNYGYTF. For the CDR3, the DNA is TGTGCCAGTAGTGCACCACTAGGGCGCCTCAACTATGGCTACACCTTC. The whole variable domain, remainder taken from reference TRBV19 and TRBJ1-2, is DGGITQSPKYLFRKEGQNVTLSCEQNLNHDAMYWYRQDPGQGLRLIYYSQIVNDFQKGDIAEGYSVSREKKESFPLTVTSAQKNPTAFYLCASSAPLGRLNYGYTFGSGTRLTVV.

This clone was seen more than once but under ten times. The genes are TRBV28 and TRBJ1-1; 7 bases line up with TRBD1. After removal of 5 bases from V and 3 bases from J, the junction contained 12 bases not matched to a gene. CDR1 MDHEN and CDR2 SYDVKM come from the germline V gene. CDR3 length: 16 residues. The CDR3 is CASSPPTGTRDTEAFF. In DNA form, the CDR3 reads TGTGCCAGCAGTCCTCCGACAGGGACGAGGGACACTGAAGCTTTCTTT. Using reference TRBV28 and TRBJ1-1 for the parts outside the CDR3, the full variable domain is DVKVTQSSRYLVKRTGEKVFLECVQDMDHENMFWYRQDPGLGLRLIYFSYDVKMKEKGDIPEGYSVSREKKERFSLILESASTNQTSMYLCASSPPTGTRDTEAFFGQGTRLTVV.

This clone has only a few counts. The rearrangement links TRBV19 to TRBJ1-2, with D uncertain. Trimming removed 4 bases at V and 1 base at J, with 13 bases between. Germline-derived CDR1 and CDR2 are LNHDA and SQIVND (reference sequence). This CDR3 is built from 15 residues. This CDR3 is CASSTSYIVNYGYTF. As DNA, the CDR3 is TGTGCCAGTAGTACTTCCTACATAGTTAACTATGGCTACACCTTC.

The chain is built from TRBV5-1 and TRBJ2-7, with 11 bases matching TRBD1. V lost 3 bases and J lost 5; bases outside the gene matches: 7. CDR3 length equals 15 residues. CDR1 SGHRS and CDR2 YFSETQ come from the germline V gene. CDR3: CASSSRTGGRNEQYF. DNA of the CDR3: TGCGCCAGCAGCTCAAGGACAGGGGGCAGAAACGAGCAGTACTTC.

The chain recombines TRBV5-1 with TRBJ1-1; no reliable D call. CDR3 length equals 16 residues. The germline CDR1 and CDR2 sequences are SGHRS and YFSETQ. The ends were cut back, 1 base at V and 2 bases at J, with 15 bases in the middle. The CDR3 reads CASSLSGPTVNTEAFF. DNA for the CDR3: TGCGCCAGCAGCTTGTCCGGTCCGACTGTAAACACTGAAGCTTTCTTT.